This TCR beta chain is drawn from a study of cytomegalovirus exposure and HLA in healthy donors. Broader study findings: Sequencing likely generated an artifact that appeared as a cluster of highly shared sequence variants.

CDR1 KGHSH and CDR2 LQKENI come from the germline V gene. After removal of 4 bases from V and 4 bases from J, the junction contained 2 bases not matched to a gene. The CDR3 is made up of 14 amino acids. Primers: 60 Vbeta forward and 13 Jbeta reverse. Repertoires were generated with immunoSEQ multiplex PCR, while TCRdb's copy carries only in-frame clones and drops some. The repertoire holds about 210,000 clones, with 75% to 90% as singletons. In regard to this clone: As yet, its antigen is unknown.

V usage is TRBV18 and J usage is TRBJ2-3; the match to TRBD2 covers 10 bases. The receptor comes from a woman in her 30s in good health and CMV-seronegative. The specimen was PBMCs. The DNA of the CDR3 is TGTGCCAGCTCACGTAGCGGGGGGCCAGATACGCAGTATTTT. Encoded protein: CASSRSGGPDTQYF.